This T cell receptor (beta chain) was sequenced during a study of blood T cell repertoires in COVID-19. In the authors' workflow: Amplification of reference gene primers provided the estimated nucleated cell counts. TCRdb keeps only in-frame clones here, not all; method: immunoSEQ multiplex PCR. For V, J and clone size, that table is used; D and trimming come from the DNA. The table shows 300,000 to 450,000 clones, with 75% to 90% occurring only once. Germline V gene sequence: CDR1 SGHTA, CDR2 FQGTGA. The CDR3 consists of 14 residues. V trimming: 4 bases; J trimming: 2 bases; junction bases outside the gene matches: 1.

The chain recombines TRBV7-3 with TRBJ1-3; 8 bases fit TRBD1. This TCR was sampled from a woman aged 18-29 years with acute or convalescent COVID-19. Sequencing was performed on peripheral blood. The CDR3 DNA follows: TGTGCCAGCAGCTCGACAGGGGCTGGAAACACCATATATTTT. This codes for CASSSTGAGNTIYF.